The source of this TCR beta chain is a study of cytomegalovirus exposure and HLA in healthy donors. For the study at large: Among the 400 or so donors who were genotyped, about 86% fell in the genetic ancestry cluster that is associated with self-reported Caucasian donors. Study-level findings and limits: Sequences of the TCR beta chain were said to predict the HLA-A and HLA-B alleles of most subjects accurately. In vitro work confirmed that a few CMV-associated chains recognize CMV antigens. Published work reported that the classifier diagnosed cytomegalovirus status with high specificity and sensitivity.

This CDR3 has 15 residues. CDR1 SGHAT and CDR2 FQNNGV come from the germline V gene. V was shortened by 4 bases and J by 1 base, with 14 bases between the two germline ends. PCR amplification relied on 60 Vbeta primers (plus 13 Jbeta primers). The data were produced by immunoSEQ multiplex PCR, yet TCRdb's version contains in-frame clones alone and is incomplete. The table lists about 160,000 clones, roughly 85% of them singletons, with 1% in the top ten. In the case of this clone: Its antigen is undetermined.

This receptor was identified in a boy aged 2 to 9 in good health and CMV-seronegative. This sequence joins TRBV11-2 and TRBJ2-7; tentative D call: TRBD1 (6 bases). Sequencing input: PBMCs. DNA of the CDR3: TGTGCCAGCAGCTCCGTGGGACATGAATCCTACGAGCAGTACTTC. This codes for CASSSVGHESYEQYF.